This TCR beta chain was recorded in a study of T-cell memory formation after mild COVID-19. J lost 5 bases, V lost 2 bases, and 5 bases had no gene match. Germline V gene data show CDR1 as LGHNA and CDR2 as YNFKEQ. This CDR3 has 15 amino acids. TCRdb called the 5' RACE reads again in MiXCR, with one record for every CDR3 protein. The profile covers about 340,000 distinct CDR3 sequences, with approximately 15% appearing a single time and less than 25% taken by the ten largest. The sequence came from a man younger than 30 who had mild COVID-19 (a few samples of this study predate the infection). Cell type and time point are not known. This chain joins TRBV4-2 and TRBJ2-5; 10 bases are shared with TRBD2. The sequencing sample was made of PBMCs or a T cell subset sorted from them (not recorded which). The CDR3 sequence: CASSQLTSGFETQYF. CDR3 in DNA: TGTGCCAGCAGCCAACTGACTAGCGGGTTTGAGACCCAGTACTTC.